Listed here are 3 T cell receptor beta chains from one sample, sequenced in a study of T cell responses to AZD1222 COVID-19 vaccine. Some clones are missing from TCRdb's copy, which holds only in-frame ones; the method was immunoSEQ multiplex PCR. The repertoire holds some 110,000 clones, with about 90% as singletons. Sequenced here: peripheral blood, sampled on day 0 of AZD1222 vaccination. The receptors were sampled from an adult in good health.

J is TRBJ1-1 and V is TRBV7-3; maybe TRBD1 (6 bases). Trimming took 3 bases from V and 5 from J, leaving 10 bases between them. Germline V gene lookup returns CDR1 SGHTA and CDR2 FQGTGA. The CDR3 runs 13 residues. The CDR3: CASSFAGETEAFF. The CDR3 nucleotides are TGTGCCAGCAGCTTCGCAGGGGAAACTGAAGCTTTCTTT. The complete variable domain, with remaining parts taken from reference TRBV7-3 and TRBJ1-1, reads GAGVSQTPSNKVTEKGKYVELRCDPISGHTALYWYRQSLGQGPEFLIYFQGTGAADDSGLPNDRFFAVRPEGSVSTLKIQRTERGDSAVYLCASSFAGETEAFFGQGTRLTVV.

This sequence joins TRBV13 and TRBJ2-3; D possibly corresponds to TRBD2 (6 bases). CDR3 length: 15 amino acids. Germline V lookup: CDR1 PRHDT, CDR2 FYEKMQ (reference sequence). The ends were cut back, 1 base at V and 0 bases at J, with 8 bases in the middle. The CDR3: CASSLVAGSTDTQYF. In DNA form, the CDR3 reads TGTGCCAGCAGCTTAGTGGCGGGAAGCACAGATACGCAGTATTTT.

The CDR3 DNA is TGTGCCAGCAGTTTATACACGTATGGCGGATTTTCACCCCTCCACTTT. The encoded protein is CASSLYTYGGFSPLHF. This rearrangement joins TRBV27 to TRBJ1-6; D not resolved. V lost 1 base and J 9 bases, leaving 16 bases between the germline ends. The CDR3 totals 16 residues. Germline V gives CDR1 MNHEY, CDR2 SMNVEV (reference sequence).